Described below is a single TCR beta chain sequence and its context. This clonotype was seen only once. This clone's antigen is unknown. No base quality values were provided; no much bigger clone lies one nucleotide off. The germline V gene yields SGHDT for CDR1 and YYEEEE for CDR2. Trimming removed 1 base from V and 3 bases from J, leaving 11 bases between the germline ends. Inclusive of the bounding cysteine and phenylalanine, the CDR3 is 14 residues long. Of the read, only the CDR3 DNA is kept; its 42 bases are in frame from base 1. The data were obtained in a study of blood T cells in healthy people across ages (dated by TCRdb to about 2015). Study-wide context: In model experiments, template switching captured about one uniquely barcoded TCR beta cDNA molecule for every two T cells. Four age groups were formed from the donors: young (average about 15 years), middle-aged (approximately 40), aged (roughly 59) and long-lived (around 82). Age-related changes in TCR beta repertoire diversity were measured in the study by deep sequencing normalized with unique cDNA molecular identifiers. The study analyzed two additional independent replicas of 1 million unique cDNA reads from the same blood draw for two donors, one aged 18 to 30 and one aged 80 or older. To avoid experimental bias, donors of different ages were distributed randomly across sequencing lanes. Here is what the overall study found, with its caveats: The long-lived group showed more naive CD4+ T cells, fewer expanded clones and increased TCR diversity than the aged group, suggesting age selection. Because the CMV infection status of the donors was unknown, age-related changes in expanded clonotypes may potentially have been confounded. Estimates of total diversity based on one million sequenced T cells were regarded as lower bounds and as underestimates. Because profiling used bulk unsorted PBMCs, naive and antigen-experienced compartments could not be compared conclusively. Observed TCR beta diversity per million T cells fell roughly linearly with age, and a significant reduction was already apparent by age around 40. The percentage of naive T cells measured by flow cytometry correlated strongly with observed TCR beta diversity.

Preparation of the library involved 5' RACE. For sequencing, an Illumina HiSeq 2500 was employed. A second PCR of about 6 to 11 cycles was run with a J-beta primer mix and a sample-barcoded 5' primer. A template-switch 5' adaptor carrying 12 random nucleotides introduced a unique molecular identifier onto each TCR beta cDNA molecule. At least 2.5 million CDR3-containing paired-end reads were obtained from each sample. First-strand cDNA synthesis was performed from all RNA using the Mint cDNA synthesis kit, with priming by a TRBC-specific oligonucleotide. Following uracil-DNA glycosylase treatment, a first 18-cycle PCR with universal primers M1SS and BC2_uni_R was performed on all cDNA. In the source study's methods: Normalization of each sample was performed by random selection of 1 million high-quality reads, each carrying a distinct molecular identifier. Reads with shared molecular identifiers were discarded instead of being binned into consensus sequences. MiTCR, set to a Q25 quality threshold and the strictest error-elimination algorithm, was used for CDR3 identification, clonotype clustering and error correction. A nonparametric unseen species model using Euler transformation provided a lower-bound estimate of total TCR beta diversity. Using fastp at Q25 and MiXCR, TCRdb reprocessed the public reads and kept productive beta chains. Rows merge per CDR3 protein into single entries with the most common DNA and genes. For this entry, the V and J calls and clone size follow TCRdb and not the study's own pipeline. For this sample there are 1.5 million to 2 million distinct CDR3 sequences; about 50% appear just once. Clones ranked in the top ten supply approximately 2.1% of the sample.

The donors were around 39 Caucasian individuals from Russia, aged roughly 6 to 100 years, who were systemically healthy. Each donor gave ten milliliters of peripheral blood, collected into EDTA-treated Vacutainer tubes. Ficoll-Paque density-gradient centrifugation was used to isolate PBMCs, with at least 6.5 million per sample. Total RNA, at least 6 micrograms per sample, was extracted from PBMCs with Trizol reagent. Naive CD45RAhigh/CD27high T cell percentages were measured by flow cytometry on a PBMC aliquot from every donor. Sequenced: blood. The sequence is built from TRBV5-6 and TRBJ2-7; the D gene may be TRBD1 or TRBD2, since each aligns over 5 bases. This TCR derives from a woman between 40 and 50 years old in good health. CDR3 reads: CASSLIGAGYEQYF. The DNA sequence reads TGTGCCAGCAGCTTGATCGGGGCTGGCTACGAGCAGTACTTC.